The clone carrying this TCR beta chain was counted ten times or more. The data stem from a study of blood T cells in healthy people across ages. It was with a sample-barcoded 5' primer and a J-beta primer mix that a second PCR of roughly 6 to 12 cycles was run. TCRdb processed the 5' RACE reads anew with MiXCR; each CDR3 protein has one entry. The data show 800,000 to 950,000 distinct CDR3 sequences, roughly 29% seen once. In addition, the sample was reused for a study of T cells of mothers and their children.

The clonotype comes from a woman aged 40 to 50 in good health. The specimen was blood.

Written as DNA, the CDR3 is TGTGCCAGCAGTTTCAGAGTTCCTGAGTTAACTAGCTACGAGCAGTACTTC. This codes for CASSFRVPELTSYEQYF. The chain uses TRBV27 and TRBJ2-7, with D possibly matching TRBD2 (5 bases). Trimming shortened V by 3 bases and J by 3 bases, and 21 bases separated the two germline ends. The CDR3 loop spans 17 amino acids. Germline CDR1 is MNHEY and CDR2 is SMNVEV (reference sequence).